This entry is about one T cell receptor (beta chain). Its specificity is unknown. The source of the sample is a study of cytomegalovirus exposure and HLA in healthy donors. Study-wide findings and caveats: Some V segments, including TRBV6-2 and TRBV6-3, were excluded as indistinguishable. Sequencing had likely introduced a cluster of highly shared sequence variants as an artifact.

PCR employed 60 Vbeta and 13 Jbeta primers. Sequenced by immunoSEQ multiplex PCR; TCRdb stores in-frame clones only, minus some. The sample totals more than 90,000 clones. With 2 bases clipped from V and 2 bases from J, the junction kept 8 bases outside the gene matches. The CDR3 is 17 residues long. Germline V gene sequence: CDR1 SEHNR, CDR2 FQNEAQ (reference sequence). Sequenced input: PBMCs. V and J are TRBV7-9 and TRBJ2-2; TRBD2 matches at 7 bases. The sequence was collected from a man aged 35-49 years in good health and CMV-seropositive. CDR3 bases: TGTGCCAGCAGCTTAAAATTTGGGACTACTAACACCGGGGAGCTGTTTTTT. As protein: CASSLKFGTTNTGELFF.